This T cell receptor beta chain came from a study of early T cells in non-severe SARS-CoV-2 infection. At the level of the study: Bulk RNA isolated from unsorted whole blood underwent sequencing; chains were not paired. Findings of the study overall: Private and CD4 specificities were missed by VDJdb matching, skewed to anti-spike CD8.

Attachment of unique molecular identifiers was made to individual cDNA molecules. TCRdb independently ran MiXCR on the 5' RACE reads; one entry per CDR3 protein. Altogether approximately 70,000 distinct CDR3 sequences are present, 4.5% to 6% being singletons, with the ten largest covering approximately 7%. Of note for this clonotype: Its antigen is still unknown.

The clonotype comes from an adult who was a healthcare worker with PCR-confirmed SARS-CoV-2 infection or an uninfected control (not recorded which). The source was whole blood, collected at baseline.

Here the CDR3 DNA reads TGTGCCAGCAGCTTTGCGGGAGCTGCAGATACGCAGTATTTT. This gives the protein CASSFAGAADTQYF. The rearrangement joins TRBV11-2 to TRBJ2-3; TRBD2 aligns across 7 bases. Germline CDR1 reads SGHAT; CDR2 reads FQNNGV. CDR3 length equals 14 residues. J was trimmed by 4 bases and V by 3 bases; bases with no gene match: 4.